This TCR beta chain derives from a study of cytomegalovirus exposure and HLA in healthy donors. Comment on this clone: Antigen specificity is unknown.

Whole-study results and caveats: Subsequent analysis found a tendency for first-cohort TCR clusters to co-occur within the approximately 130 validation repertoires. Researchers counted 164 TCR beta chains as cytomegalovirus-associated. Many donors shared some public TCRs, even though most TCR sequences were rare.

Sequencing was performed with immunoSEQ multiplex PCR; in TCRdb, only in-frame clones are kept and a portion is missing. The sample yields 70,000 or so clones, about 95% seen once. The V end lost 1 base, the J end lost 8 bases, and 14 bases lay between the germline ends. This CDR3 is 14 amino acids long. Germline CDR1 is SGHVS and CDR2 is FQNEAQ. The clonotype originates from a woman between 18 and 29 years old in good health and CMV-seropositive. The V and J genes are TRBV7-8 and TRBJ1-2, with unresolved D. Source material: PBMCs. CDR3 protein: CASSLVGEFWGYTF. CDR3 bases: TGTGCCAGCAGCTTAGTTGGAGAGTTTTGGGGCTACACCTTC. The full variable domain, rest sourced from reference TRBV7-8 and TRBJ1-2, is GAGVSQSPRYKVAKRGQDVALRCDPISGHVSLFWYQQALGQGPEFLTYFQNEAQLDKSGLPSDRFFAERPEGSVSTLKIQRTQQEDSAVYLCASSLVGEFWGYTFGSGTRLTVV.